The 5 T cell receptor beta chains below come from one sample, sequenced in a study of cytomegalovirus exposure and HLA in healthy donors. The PCR used 60 Vbeta and 13 Jbeta primers. This table comes from immunoSEQ multiplex PCR, and its TCRdb copy is limited to in-frame clones, with some not included. Of some 170,000 clones in the sample, 80% to 90% were seen once. Material for sequencing was PBMCs. All receptors come from a woman aged 18-35 years in good health and CMV-seropositive.

The CDR3 nucleotides read TGTGCCAGTAGTCCTAGCGGGGTGGATACGCAGTATTTT. Translating gives CASSPSGVDTQYF. The V and J genes are TRBV19 and TRBJ2-3, with 9 bases aligning to TRBD2. CDR3 length: 13 residues. J was trimmed by 6 bases and V by 5 bases; bases with no gene match: 3. Germline loops: CDR1 LNHDA, CDR2 SQIVND (reference sequence).

The chain recombines TRBV7-2 with TRBJ2-3; 10 bases align to TRBD2. With V trimmed by 5 bases and J by 1 base, 6 bases remained unmatched. Germline CDR1 SGHTA, CDR2 FQGNSA. The CDR3 spans 16 residues. The CDR3 protein is CASSTSSGGGTDTQYF. For the CDR3, the DNA is TGTGCCAGCAGCACCTCTAGCGGGGGAGGCACAGATACGCAGTATTTT.

This clone was seen a single time. The rearrangement uses TRBV28 and TRBJ1-6; tentatively, D is TRBD1 (6 bases). Germline V gives CDR1 MDHEN, CDR2 SYDVKM. V lost 5 bases and J 18 bases, leaving 14 bases between the germline ends. The CDR3 has 11 amino acids. CDR3 in DNA: TGTGCCAGCAGTCTTAACAGGGACCACCACTTT. Amino acid sequence: CASSLNRDHHF.

The chain combines TRBV27 with TRBJ2-6; TRBD2 matches at 8 bases. Germline V gene data show CDR1 as MNHEY and CDR2 as SMNVEV (reference sequence). The CDR3 contains 16 residues. V gave up 11 bases and J gave up 3 bases; unmatched junction bases: 12. The CDR3 spells CASKAGGGFGANVLTF. DNA of the CDR3: TGTGCCTCTAAGGCCGGGGGGGGCTTTGGGGCCAACGTCCTGACTTTC.

This clone appeared a single time. This chain joins TRBV7-6 and TRBJ2-7; 7 bases match TRBD1. CDR3 length: 16 residues. With V trimmed by 5 bases and J by 3 bases, 13 bases remained unmatched. Germline loops: CDR1 SGHVS, CDR2 FNYEAQ. The CDR3 DNA follows: TGTGCCAGCAGCCGCCCCCGAGGGGACAGCAGCTACGAGCAGTACTTC. Translated: CASSRPRGDSSYEQYF.